The sequence of this T cell receptor (beta chain) was determined in a study of blood T cell repertoires in COVID-19. Study overall: Samples came from the United States, Italy and Spain, spanning acute and convalescent COVID-19. PBMCs, B-cell-depleted T cells, or T cells provided the cDNA or gDNA that made up the material.

The CDR3 contains 15 residues. Trimming removed 4 bases from V and 4 bases from J; junction bases left unmatched: 7. Germline assignment: CDR1 SGHVS and CDR2 FNYEAQ. In the original processing: Amplification of reference gene primers provided the estimated nucleated cell counts. Clones were read by immunoSEQ multiplex PCR, and TCRdb kept only the in-frame ones, dropping some. V and J calls and clone size are given by that table; D and trimming were obtained from the DNA. The sample lists about 150,000 clones, 80% to 90% seen once, with 2% to 3% in the top ten. Sequencing used peripheral blood. This sequence was found in a human donor with acute or convalescent COVID-19. The donor label of this sample is uncertain. This chain uses TRBV7-6 with TRBJ1-3, with TRBD1 matching 7 bases. DNA for the CDR3: TGTGCCAGCAGCTCCGGGACAGCCACCGGAAACACCATATATTTT. Encoded protein: CASSSGTATGNTIYF.